This T cell receptor beta chain was sequenced for a study of T-cell memory formation after mild COVID-19. Notes on the study in general: Second-wave clones reaching peak frequency on day 37 lacked confirmed SARS-CoV-2 specificity. Cross-reactive memory seemingly joined, as some responding clones were found in pre-infection memory.

CDR3 length equals 15 residues. The germline V and J ends were trimmed by 4 bases and 3 bases, with 14 bases remaining between them. Germline CDR1 is SNHLY and CDR2 is FYNNEI. The table lists this clonotype with a few counts. Its specificity is not known. Libraries for TCRalpha and TCRbeta carried sample barcodes and unique molecular identifiers via 5'RACE. TCRdb re-called the 5' RACE reads through MiXCR, storing one row per CDR3 protein. The table lists 70,000 to 100,000 distinct CDR3 sequences, about 15% of them singletons. The sequenced material came from PBMCs or a T cell subset sorted from them (not recorded which). The receptor was isolated from a young man who had mild COVID-19 (a few samples of this study predate the infection). Cell type and time point are not known. The rearrangement joins TRBV2 to TRBJ2-3, with no clear D. In DNA form, the CDR3 reads TGTGCCAGCAGTGGGGCCCCTTTCAGGACAGATACGCAGTATTTT. Protein: CASSGAPFRTDTQYF.